This passage covers 28 T cell receptor beta chains from one sample sequenced in a study of cytomegalovirus exposure and HLA in healthy donors. PCR primers comprised 60 Vbeta and 13 Jbeta primers. Clones were sequenced by immunoSEQ multiplex PCR, and TCRdb holds only the in-frame ones, with some missing. This table holds 200,000 to 250,000 clones, roughly 80% found once. Sequencing was done on a sample of PBMCs. The receptors originated from a man under 40 in good health and CMV-seronegative.

CDR3 protein: CASSQEENNPLAGYTF. The CDR3 DNA reads as TGCGCCAGCAGCCAAGAGGAGAATAACCCCCTCGCTGGCTACACCTTC. The V and J genes are TRBV4-3 and TRBJ1-2; D gene unclear. Germline V gene data show CDR1 as LGHNA and CDR2 as YSLEER. The CDR3 spans 16 residues. Trimming stripped 0 bases from V and 7 bases from J, with 18 bases between.

This chain links TRBV10-3 with TRBJ1-6; D ambiguous. The V gene's germline CDR1 is ENHRY and CDR2 SYGVKD. Trimming stripped 2 bases from V and 10 bases from J, with 6 bases between. CDR3 size: 12 residues. The CDR3 is CAISEPGSPLHF. The CDR3 nucleotides read TGTGCCATCAGTGAGCCGGGGTCACCCCTCCACTTT.

The J gene is TRBJ2-7, the V gene TRBV4-1, with D tentatively TRBD2 (6 bases). The CDR3 runs 16 residues. The germline gives CDR1 MGHRA, CDR2 YSYEKL. V was cut by 0 bases and J by 2 bases, with 14 bases left in between. The CDR3 nucleotides are TGCGCCAGCAGCCAAGAAAGCGGAGGGAGACCCTACGAGCAGTACTTC. Protein sequence: CASSQESGGRPYEQYF.

V and J are TRBV11-1 and TRBJ1-4; 9 nucleotides align to TRBD1. The CDR3 extends over 13 amino acids. The V gene's germline CDR1 is SGHAT and CDR2 FQDESV (reference sequence). V shed 5 bases, J shed 7 bases, and the junction held 2 bases outside the gene matches. The CDR3 nucleotides read TGTGCCAGCAGCCGGGGACAGGGTGAAAAACTGTTTTTT. This encodes CASSRGQGEKLFF.

This chain joins TRBV19 and TRBJ2-7, with a weak D call TRBD1 (6 bases). The CDR3 is 15 residues long. Trimming shortened V by 5 bases and J by 2 bases, and 16 bases separated the two germline ends. CDR1 LNHDA and CDR2 SQIVND come from the germline V gene (reference sequence). CDR3 DNA: TGTGCCAGTAGTCAGGACAGCTCATATGCCTACGAGCAGTACTTC. The encoded protein is CASSQDSSYAYEQYF.

J is TRBJ1-1 and V is TRBV11-2; D possibly corresponds to TRBD1 (5 bases). The CDR3 length is 13 residues. Germline assignment: CDR1 SGHAT and CDR2 FQNNGV. Between the trimmed V and J ends, which lost 5 bases and 5 bases, there was a span of 12 bases. This chain's CDR3 is CASSTGEGTEAFF. The CDR3 coding sequence is TGTGCCAGCAGCACTGGGGAGGGGACTGAAGCTTTCTTT.

The chain has TRBV2 and TRBJ2-6; 9 nucleotides agree with TRBD1. The V gene's germline CDR1 is SNHLY and CDR2 FYNNEI. The CDR3 has 15 residues. J was trimmed by 4 bases and V by 5 bases; bases with no gene match: 3. CDR3 sequence reads: CASSSDRGGANVLTF. The CDR3 region has the DNA TGTGCCAGCAGTTCGGACAGGGGAGGGGCCAACGTCCTGACTTTC.

This clone was seen once. V is TRBV28 and J is TRBJ2-7, with D perhaps matching TRBD1 (5 bases). Germline values: CDR1 MDHEN, CDR2 SYDVKM. V was pared by 2 bases and J by 2 bases, with 25 bases between. The CDR3 extends over 19 amino acids. DNA for the CDR3: TGTGCCAGCAGTTTAGCTCGACCGACAGCGACTTCTCAGGCCTACGAGCAGTACTTC. Translating it yields CASSLARPTATSQAYEQYF.

This clone was detected a few times. The CDR3 loop is CASETAGGPKTQYF. The DNA of the CDR3 is TGTGCCAGTGAAACAGCGGGGGGGCCGAAGACCCAGTACTTC. The chain uses TRBV19 and TRBJ2-5, with 10 bases matching TRBD2. Trimming removed 8 bases from V and 6 bases from J; junction bases left unmatched: 9. From germline, CDR1 is LNHDA and CDR2 SQIVND (reference sequence). The CDR3 is 14 residues long.

The J gene is TRBJ1-2, the V gene TRBV27; D is possibly TRBD1 (5 bases). Germline lookup yields CDR1 MNHEY and CDR2 SMNVEV (reference sequence). The V end lost 3 bases, the J end lost 1 base, and 9 bases lay between the germline ends. The CDR3 length is 14 residues. The CDR3 bases are TGTGCCAGCAGTTTCGACAGATATAACTATGGCTACACCTTC. Translation gives CASSFDRYNYGYTF.

The CDR3 loop is CASSTLQGAYGYTF. CDR3 coding DNA: TGTGCCAGTAGTACTTTACAGGGGGCGTATGGCTACACCTTC. The chain has TRBV19 and TRBJ1-2, with 9 nucleotides matching TRBD1. CDR3 length: 14 amino acids. Germline CDR1 and CDR2: LNHDA and SQIVND (reference sequence). Trimming took 4 bases from V and 5 from J; bases not matched to a gene: 5.

The chain carries TRBV11-2 and TRBJ1-1; D is uncertain. The CDR3 loop spans 13 amino acids. Germline V lookup: CDR1 SGHAT, CDR2 FQNNGV. With 2 bases removed from V and 5 bases from J, the gap between germline ends came to 9 bases. CDR3 DNA sequence: TGTGCCAGCAGCTTAAGCGGGCGGACTGAAGCTTTCTTT. Translation gives CASSLSGRTEAFF.

The gene calls are TRBV28 and TRBJ2-1; 7 bases align to TRBD2. Per germline, CDR1 MDHEN and CDR2 SYDVKM. The V and J ends lost 5 bases and 7 bases, in that order; junction bases with no gene match: 11. CDR3 length: 15 residues. CDR3 coding DNA: TGTGCCAGCAGTACCGCGGGCGGGGGAAGGAATGAGCAGTTCTTC. It yields the protein CASSTAGGGRNEQFF.

The rearrangement joins TRBV19 to TRBJ2-5; 8 bases match TRBD2. Germline lookup yields CDR1 LNHDA and CDR2 SQIVND (reference sequence). This CDR3 region has 14 residues. V lost 5 bases and J lost 5; bases outside the gene matches: 7. The CDR3 region has the DNA TGTGCCAGTAGTCTCGAGGGACTAGAGGAGACCCAGTACTTC. As protein: CASSLEGLEETQYF.

Turning to this clone: Other DNA variants within this sample encode the same CDR3. The J gene is TRBJ1-2, the V gene TRBV7-8; D remains ambiguous. Trimming shortened V by 8 bases and J by 8 bases, and 18 bases separated the two germline ends. This CDR3 is built from 13 residues. Germline-derived CDR1 and CDR2 are SGHVS and FQNEAQ. The CDR3 DNA is TGTGCCAGCGGGTCGGCAACCGGACTGGGCTACACCTTC. As protein: CASGSATGLGYTF.

The chain recombines TRBV19 with TRBJ2-1; TRBD2 matches at 10 bases. The CDR3 runs 18 residues. J gave up 0 bases and V 2 bases, and 7 bases lay outside the gene matches. Germline loops: CDR1 LNHDA, CDR2 SQIVND (reference sequence). This CDR3 is CASSIKTSGSSSYNEQFF. The DNA for the CDR3 is TGTGCCAGTAGTATAAAGACTAGCGGGTCGAGCTCCTACAATGAGCAGTTCTTC.

This clone was detected once. The chain recombines TRBV11-2 with TRBJ2-7, with TRBD2 matching over 14 bases. V was pared by 4 bases and J by 5 bases, with 4 bases of the junction left unmatched. Germline assignment: CDR1 SGHAT and CDR2 FQNNGV. The CDR3 consists of 15 residues. The CDR3 loop is CASSYGTSGGNEQYF. CDR3 bases: TGTGCCAGCAGCTATGGGACTAGCGGGGGCAACGAGCAGTACTTC. Looking up the rest from reference TRBV11-2 and TRBJ2-7 gives the full variable domain: EAGVAQSPRYKIIEKRQSVAFWCNPISGHATLYWYQQILGQGPKLLIQFQNNGVVDDSQLPKDRFSAERLKGVDSTLKIQPAKLEDSAVYLCASSYGTSGGNEQYFGPGTRLTVT.

This rearrangement joins TRBV6-1 to TRBJ2-7; 9 nucleotides align to TRBD2. With 6 bases clipped from V and 5 bases from J, the junction kept 2 bases outside the gene matches. CDR1 is MNHNS, CDR2 SASEGT, per germline. This CDR3 is built from 12 residues. The CDR3 loop reads CASRGLADEQYF. Written as DNA, the CDR3 is TGTGCCAGCAGGGGACTAGCCGACGAGCAGTACTTC.

For the CDR3, the DNA is TGTGCCAGTAGTATAGGTGACAGCAACACTGAAGCTTTCTTT. Translated, it gives CASSIGDSNTEAFF. The chain is built from TRBV19 and TRBJ1-1; D is perhaps TRBD1 (5 bases). Germline V gene lookup returns CDR1 LNHDA and CDR2 SQIVND (reference sequence). Trimming stripped 1 base from V and 2 bases from J, with 8 bases between. The CDR3 length is 14 residues.

The chain links TRBV9 to TRBJ2-7; D is possibly TRBD1 (6 bases). CDR3 length equals 15 residues. Germline V lookup: CDR1 SGDLS, CDR2 YYNGEE. V lost 1 base and J lost 2, with 13 bases in between. CDR3 nucleotides: TGTGCCAGCAGCGTATTCGAGGGGGATACCTACGAGCAGTACTTC. It codes for CASSVFEGDTYEQYF.

In its sample, this clone was seen a few times. The chain joins TRBV1 to TRBJ2-7; the table's D gene call, TRBD1, was not cross checked with the DNA. TRBV1 is recorded as a pseudogene. The CDR3 sequence is 13 residues long. The CDR3 nucleotides are TGCACCAGCAGCCGGTCCAGGCCCAACGAGCAGTACTTC. As protein: CTSSRSRPNEQYF.

J is TRBJ1-1 and V is TRBV28, with D possibly TRBD1 on 6 matching bases. Between the trimmed V and J ends, which lost 5 bases and 4 bases, there was a span of 11 bases. The CDR3 contains 13 residues. Germline loops: CDR1 MDHEN, CDR2 SYDVKM. CDR3 DNA sequence: TGTGCCAGCAGTGCTGGGGGCTTCACTGAAGCTTTCTTT. Its translation: CASSAGGFTEAFF.

This chain connects TRBV27 to TRBJ2-7, with D perhaps TRBD2 (5 bases). Trimming shortened V by 3 bases and J by 3 bases, and 9 bases separated the two germline ends. The germline gives CDR1 MNHEY, CDR2 SMNVEV (reference sequence). The CDR3 spans 13 residues. This chain's CDR3 is CASSFGIDYEQYF. DNA of the CDR3: TGTGCCAGCAGTTTCGGGATAGACTACGAGCAGTACTTC.

The V and J genes are TRBV7-8 and TRBJ2-7; no definite D call. The germline V gene has CDR1 SGHVS and CDR2 FQNEAQ. The CDR3 consists of 14 residues. V dropped 5 bases and J dropped 2 bases, with 13 bases sitting between them. The CDR3: CASSPREFPYEQYF. The CDR3, as DNA: TGTGCCAGCAGCCCGAGAGAATTTCCCTACGAGCAGTACTTC.

This chain uses TRBV10-2 with TRBJ2-3, with TRBD1 identical over 10 bases. This CDR3 comprises 15 residues. CDR1 and CDR2 (germline): WSHSY, SAAADI. J lost 3 bases, V lost 5 bases, and 5 bases had no gene match. The CDR3 DNA sequence: TGCGCCAGCAGTTCCGACAGGGGGCTTACAGATACGCAGTATTTT. It yields the protein CASSSDRGLTDTQYF.

Of note for this clone: This same CDR3 is encoded by further DNA sequences in the sample. V usage is TRBV11-2 and J usage is TRBJ2-7; the D gene is possibly TRBD1 (6 bases). CDR3 length equals 13 residues. Germline V gives CDR1 SGHAT, CDR2 FQNNGV. V was trimmed by 1 base and J by 4 bases, leaving 8 bases between them. This chain's CDR3 is CASSLVRGYEQYF. The DNA for the CDR3 is TGTGCCAGCAGCTTAGTCAGGGGATACGAGCAGTACTTC.

This chain uses TRBV10-1 with TRBJ1-2, with D maybe TRBD1 (5 bases). This CDR3 contains 12 residues. In germline, CDR1 is WNHNN, CDR2 SYGVQD (reference sequence). CDR3 protein: CEAGGGILGYTF. In DNA form, the CDR3 reads TGCGAAGCCGGGGGGGGTATACTTGGCTACACCTTC.

The chain recombines TRBV5-1 with TRBJ2-5; 8 bases agree with TRBD2. Germline V CDR1 and CDR2: SGHRS, YFSETQ. The CDR3 loop spans 15 amino acids. Trimming at V came to 1 base and at J to 2 bases, leaving 4 bases not matched to a gene. The CDR3 DNA sequence: TGCGCCAGCAGCTTGCTCGGGGGGGAGCAAGAGACCCAGTACTTC. Encoded protein: CASSLLGGEQETQYF.